This TCR beta chain is from a study of blood T cell repertoires in COVID-19. Turning to the study itself: There were acute and convalescent COVID-19 samples, and they came from the United States, Italy and Spain. PBMCs, B-cell-depleted T cells, or T cells provided the cDNA or gDNA that made up the material.

Methods used by the authors: Counts of nucleated cells, estimated from reference gene primer amplification, were obtained. Sequencing was performed with immunoSEQ multiplex PCR; in TCRdb, only in-frame clones are kept and a portion is missing. D and trimming come from the DNA, and the V and J calls and clone size come from that table. The table has over 5,000 clones, 86% seen once; the top ten hold roughly 17%. CDR1 and CDR2 from the germline V gene are SGHAT and FQDESV (reference sequence). This CDR3 has 14 amino acids. V was trimmed by 5 bases and J by 7 bases, leaving 14 bases between them. Specimen: peripheral blood. The TCR originated in a human donor in a cohort sampled during active COVID-19. The chain is built from TRBV11-1 and TRBJ1-4; possibly TRBD1 for D (6 bases). This CDR3 is CASSRDNGGEKLFF. In DNA, the CDR3 is TGTGCCAGCAGCCGGGACAACGGCGGTGAAAAACTGTTTTTT.